These T cell receptor beta chains were read from a single sample in a study of shared clonotypes between healthy human individuals. The table came from immunoSEQ multiplex PCR; TCRdb's copy has only in-frame clones and leaves some out. The table includes some 2.4 million clones, over 85% detected once. Sequenced input: naive CD4+ T cells from PBMCs. The receptors shown here come from a man in his late teens or twenties in good health. Some clones in this sample may be carry-over from other donors' samples. Both conserved end residues are part of each CDR3. Fields, in order: D gene, J gene, V gene, clone size, CDR3 DNA, CDR3 protein. The D gene is left open where the match is weak. Expanded clones are given a class, and other clones once, few, many or no size at all.

TRBD1	TRBJ2-2	TRBV14	once	TGTGCCAGCAGCCACCAAAATCGACAGGGGGCAACCGGGGAGCTGTTTTTT	CASSHQNRQGATGELFF
.	TRBJ2-4	TRBV7-8	once	TGTGCCAGCAGCTACAGGGCGACAGCCAAAAACATTCAGTACTTC	CASSYRATAKNIQYF
.	TRBJ1-3	TRBV5-1	once	TGCGCCAGCAGCTTGGCCCCAAGTGACGGAAACACCATATATTTT	CASSLAPSDGNTIYF
.	TRBJ1-5	TRBV19	.	TGTGCCAGTAGTATCCCAGGGATTGAACAGCCCCAGCATTTT	CASSIPGIEQPQHF
.	TRBJ1-5	TRBV2	.	TGTGCCAGCAGTGGCCCAGGGCCTAATCAGCCCCAGCATTTT	CASSGPGPNQPQHF
TRBD1	TRBJ1-2	TRBV27	.	TGTGCCAGCAGTCCCCGGGACAGCCCTTTGTCCTTC	CASSPRDSPLSF
TRBD1	TRBJ1-1	TRBV19	.	TGTGCCAGTAGTTTCTCCGGGACAGCGAGCGCTTTCTTT	CASSFSGTASAFF
.	TRBJ2-7	TRBV7-9	.	TGTGCCAGCAGCTCAGAGCCATACTCCTACGAGCAGTACTTC	CASSSEPYSYEQYF
.	TRBJ1-5	TRBV5-4	.	TGTGCCAGCAGCTTGGGAGGGCGGGGCCACCAGCATTTT	CASSLGGRGHQHF
.	TRBJ2-1	TRBV28	.	TGTGCCAGCAGTCCGTGGTCCGTCAGTACCTACAATGAGCAGTTCTTC	CASSPWSVSTYNEQFF
.	TRBJ2-3	TRBV9	.	TGTGCCAGCAGCGAACTCCCCGGACTATTCACAGATACGCAGTATTTT	CASSELPGLFTDTQYF
.	TRBJ2-1	TRBV4-1	.	TGCGCCAGCAGCCAAGATATGGTCCTGCCGGAGCAGTTCTTC	CASSQDMVLPEQFF
.	TRBJ1-1	TRBV4-1	.	TGCGCCAGCAGCCAAGTTTTTTTCGCCACTGAAGCTTTCTTT	CASSQVFFATEAFF
.	TRBJ1-4	TRBV27	.	TGTGCCAGCACGGATCGGACACCCGCGGGGGGAAAACTGTTTTTT	CASTDRTPAGGKLFF
.	TRBJ1-5	TRBV7-8	.	TGTGCCAGCAGCTGGAACAGCAATCAGCCCCAGCATTTT	CASSWNSNQPQHF
.	TRBJ1-5	TRBV18	.	TGTGCCAGCTCACCACGCTCCGGAAACAATCAGCCCCAGCATTTT	CASSPRSGNNQPQHF
.	TRBJ2-5	TRBV29-1	once	TGCAGCGGGACCAGGGGCCTTGAGACCCAGTACTTC	CSGTRGLETQYF
.	TRBJ2-7	TRBV28	once	TGTGCCAGCAGTTTAATGGGGTGGGGCGAGCAGTACTTC	CASSLMGWGEQYF
.	TRBJ2-5	TRBV28	.	TGTGCCAGCAGTTTAGTGACACCCCAAGAGACCCAGTACTTC	CASSLVTPQETQYF
.	TRBJ2-7	TRBV27	.	TGTGCCAGCAGTTTACGGGACGAACCACCTTACGAGCAGTACTTC	CASSLRDEPPYEQYF
.	TRBJ1-2	TRBV18	.	TGTGCCAGCTCACCCGAGGGGCACTATGGCTACACCTTC	CASSPEGHYGYTF
TRBD2	TRBJ2-7	TRBV7-8	.	TGTGCCAGCAGCTTAGAAGCGGGACGAGGGACTCTCACCTACGAGCAGTACTTC	CASSLEAGRGTLTYEQYF
TRBD1	TRBJ2-7	TRBV19	.	TGTGCCAGTAGTAGACGCAGGGACAGGGGGGACGAGCAGTACTTC	CASSRRRDRGDEQYF
.	TRBJ2-7	TRBV5-4	.	TGTGCCAGCAGCACGCCGTTACGCTCCTACGAGCAGTACTTC	CASSTPLRSYEQYF
TRBD1	TRBJ2-5	TRBV5-1	.	TGCGCCAGCAGGGTCCGGGGACAGCAAGAGACCCAGTACTTC	CASRVRGQQETQYF
.	TRBJ2-2	TRBV5-6	.	TGTGCCAGCAGCCGATTGTCTAGCGTTTCGAACACCGGGGAGCTGTTTTTT	CASSRLSSVSNTGELFF
.	TRBJ2-6	TRBV15	.	TGTGCCACCAGCAGCCCGGATGTGGCGCAACATCTCTCTGGGGCCAACGTCCTGACTTTC	CATSSPDVAQHLSGANVLTF
TRBD2	TRBJ2-3	TRBV6-6	.	TGTGCCAGCAGTCCCCGGAGCGGGAGGGTTGGAGATACGCAGTATTTT	CASSPRSGRVGDTQYF
.	TRBJ2-2	TRBV11-1	.	TGTGCCAGCAGCTGGAGCGACTCGACAACCGGGGAGCTGTTTTTT	CASSWSDSTTGELFF
.	TRBJ2-7	TRBV25-1	.	TGTGCCAGCAGTGGAACAGGCTACGAGCAGTACTTC	CASSGTGYEQYF
TRBD2	TRBJ2-7	TRBV28	.	TGTGCCAGCGGACCCGAGCGGGGGGCGCGGTACGAGCAGTACTTC	CASGPERGARYEQYF
.	TRBJ2-3	TRBV23-1	.	TGCGCCAGCAGACGGAACACAGATACGCAGTATTTT	CASRRNTDTQYF
.	TRBJ1-5	TRBV6-1	.	TGTGCCAGCAGGACAGGTTATAGCAATCAGCCCCAGCATTTT	CASRTGYSNQPQHF
TRBD1	TRBJ2-5	TRBV9	.	TGTGCCAGCAGGCCGCTAGGACAGGGGGAGACCCAGTACTTC	CASRPLGQGETQYF
.	TRBJ1-1	TRBV6-1	.	TGTGCCAGCAGTGAAAAGTCGGTAGAGAACACTGAAGCTTTCTTT	CASSEKSVENTEAFF
TRBD1	TRBJ1-4	TRBV9	.	TGTGCCAGCAGCGATACAGGGGGCTTGGGTGAAAAACTGTTTTTT	CASSDTGGLGEKLFF
.	TRBJ1-3	TRBV7-2	.	TGTGCCAGCAGCTTAGGAGGCAGGCCAAACACCATATATTTT	CASSLGGRPNTIYF
.	TRBJ2-3	TRBV11-1	.	TGTGCCAGCAGCGACCCTGCGGGGAGCACAGATACGCAGTATTTT	CASSDPAGSTDTQYF
TRBD1	TRBJ2-1	TRBV5-1	.	TGCGCCAGCAGCCGACTACAGGGGGCTGGTGAGCAGTTCTTC	CASSRLQGAGEQFF
TRBD1	TRBJ1-4	TRBV28	.	TGTGCCAGCAGCAGACGACAGGGGTATAATGAAAAACTGTTTTTT	CASSRRQGYNEKLFF
.	TRBJ1-5	TRBV2	.	TGTGCCAGCAGATTACACCAGGGGTTGTCATCGCCCCAGCATTTT	CASRLHQGLSSPQHF
.	TRBJ1-3	TRBV9	once	TGTGCCAGCAGCGTAAGGGGAACCTCTGGAAACACCATATATTTT	CASSVRGTSGNTIYF
TRBD2	TRBJ2-1	TRBV7-3	.	TGTGCCAGCAGACTCGGGACTAGCGGACCACCGGAGCAGTTCTTC	CASRLGTSGPPEQFF
.	TRBJ2-1	TRBV11-2	.	TGTGCCAGCAGCTTTACCGGGGGCGCCCCCAATGAGCAGTTCTTC	CASSFTGGAPNEQFF
TRBD2	TRBJ2-1	TRBV5-1	few	TGCGCCAGCGGCCCTGGACTAGCCACCTACAATGAGCAGTTCTTC	CASGPGLATYNEQFF
.	TRBJ1-1	TRBV25-1	.	TGTGCCAGCAGTACCCTGCGCGGGACTGAAGCTTTCTTT	CASSTLRGTEAFF